The rows below give T cell receptor beta chains drawn from one sample of a study of T cell responses to AZD1222 COVID-19 vaccine. Clones were sequenced by immunoSEQ multiplex PCR, and TCRdb holds only the in-frame ones, with some missing. The sample has around 150,000 clones, nearly 95% seen once; the top ten hold about 2.5%. This material consisted of peripheral blood, taken on day 0 of AZD1222 vaccination. The receptors were sampled from an adult in good health. CDR3s include the opening cysteine and the closing phenylalanine or tryptophan. The order of the fields is V gene, J gene, CDR3 protein.

TRBV7-3	TRBJ2-7	CASSLTALSYEQYF
TRBV27	TRBJ2-1	CASSPSTSGTYNEQFF
TRBV4-1	TRBJ1-1	CASSQEKDRGSEAFF
TRBV20-1	TRBJ2-1	CSARGVEQFF
TRBV24-1	TRBJ2-1	CATSAGTSGMQFF
TRBV15	TRBJ1-5	CATSRGRSNRSNQPQHF
TRBV28	TRBJ1-1	CASSLGGGGTEAFF
TRBV5-1	TRBJ2-7	CASSLWGTAGSYEQYF
TRBV18	TRBJ2-1	CASSPATDEQFF
TRBV5-8	TRBJ1-1	CASSDVVLLNTEAFF
TRBV19	TRBJ1-5	CASSALVQPQHF
TRBV27	TRBJ2-3	CASSPGLAGAADTQYF
TRBV7-7	TRBJ2-1	CASSFGTGASYNEQFF
TRBV19	TRBJ1-5	CASSQTGQLSNQPQHF
TRBV7-3	TRBJ2-3	CASSSGLEFTDTQYF
TRBV9	TRBJ2-7	CASSVGGSGSYEQYF
TRBV5-1	TRBJ2-7	CASTPPGGGTYEQYF
TRBV3-1/TRBV3-2	TRBJ2-7	CASSQGTRYEQYF
TRBV19	TRBJ1-5	CATWPGQGVQPQHF
TRBV7-9	TRBJ2-1	CASSLAPKYGQFF
TRBV6-5	TRBJ1-3	CASSYSQGSGNTIYF
TRBV5-6	TRBJ2-1	CASISTPGGEQFF
TRBV3-1/TRBV3-2	TRBJ2-2	CASSQLPGHNTGELFF
TRBV7-9	TRBJ1-4	CASSAGQGNEKLFF
TRBV7-9	TRBJ2-7	CASSRVDWGNYEQYF
TRBV10-3	TRBJ2-1	CAISEWKSSYNEQFF
TRBV19	TRBJ1-1	CASSPGTGNTEAFF
TRBV7-3	TRBJ2-5	CASSPARGRGETQYF
TRBV27	TRBJ2-3	CASSLQIPRDYDTDTQYF
TRBV11-2	TRBJ2-1	CASSLESGGEQFF
TRBV18	TRBJ1-1	CASSPPSYTEAFF
TRBV5-4	TRBJ1-2	CASSSGQGDYGYTF
TRBV11-2	TRBJ1-1	CASSSYGGNTEAFF
TRBV18	TRBJ1-6	CASSPIRIGSSPLHF
TRBV3-1/TRBV3-2	TRBJ2-5	CASSQVRGSPIVCQYF
TRBV5-1	TRBJ2-1	CASINGIGGNEQFF
TRBV28	TRBJ2-1	CASSPARGTKYNEQFF
TRBV5-1	TRBJ2-5	CASSLGEKAGMETQYF
TRBV28	TRBJ2-5	CATRPTAGRFLETQYF
TRBV6-2/TRBV6-3	TRBJ1-5	CASSRGQGANQPQHF
TRBV6-5	TRBJ1-3	CASSYSTGYSGNTIYF
TRBV3-1/TRBV3-2	TRBJ2-1	CASSSLAGVGEQFF
TRBV30	TRBJ1-4	CAWDRTGEKLFF
TRBV6-1	TRBJ2-7	CASSEIPLAGDEQYF
TRBV12-3/TRBV12-4	TRBJ2-1	CASSPMRGYEQFF
TRBV30	TRBJ2-2	CAWRRDSSGGELFF
TRBV20-1	TRBJ1-1	CSARENTEAFF
TRBV3-1/TRBV3-2	TRBJ1-1	CASSHTAPTTEAFF
TRBV28	TRBJ2-1	CASSLQLAGGHEQFF
TRBV9	TRBJ2-7	CASSVDVGGPYEQYF